This paragraph covers one T cell receptor (beta chain) sequence. This specimen comes from a study of blood T cell repertoires in COVID-19. Germline V gene sequence: CDR1 SGHRS, CDR2 YFSETQ. V shed 4 bases and J 6 bases; nucleotides not matched to a gene: 3. This CDR3 region has 12 residues. Repertoires were generated with immunoSEQ multiplex PCR, while TCRdb's copy carries only in-frame clones and drops some. The table has approximately 170,000 clones, about 80% seen once. The sequenced sample consisted of PBMCs or T cells enriched from blood (not recorded which). This chain joins TRBV5-1 and TRBJ1-2; 7 bases are a match to TRBD1. The TCR sequence derives from a man aged 50 to 59 who had recovered from COVID-19. DNA of the CDR3: TGCGCCAGCAGCCGACAGGGAGATGGCTACACCTTC. It codes for CASSRQGDGYTF.